These 32 T cell receptor beta chains were all obtained from the same sample, sequenced in a study of T-cell reconstitution after alpha-beta-depleted transplantation in children. Unique molecular identifiers were incorporated during preparation of the TCRbeta library. MiXCR was run by TCRdb on the PCR reads, yielding one entry per CDR3 protein. Of about 460,000 distinct CDR3 sequences listed, approximately 10% were seen once; the top ten hold approximately 2%. The source was PBMCs, collected before TCRalphabeta/CD19-depleted stem cell transplant. These receptors originate from a child between 2 and 9 years old with inherited bone marrow failure, due to receive a stem cell transplant.

At least ten counts were recorded for this clonotype. The CDR3 spells CASSLRQGGIETQYF. For the CDR3, the DNA is TGTGCCAGCAGCTTACGGCAGGGGGGAATAGAGACCCAGTACTTC. J is TRBJ2-5 and V is TRBV7-2, with a weak D call TRBD1 (7 bases). Trimming cost V 2 bases and J 4 bases, with 14 bases left between them. The CDR3 runs 15 residues. CDR1 and CDR2 from the germline V gene are SGHTA and FQGNSA.

In its sample, this clonotype was seen many times. The CDR3 nucleotides read TGTGCCAGCAGTTACAAGCCAGCTGGAAACACCATATATTTT. Translating it yields CASSYKPAGNTIYF. The chain is built from TRBV6-5 and TRBJ1-3; no definite D call. The V gene lost 2 bases and the J gene lost 2 bases, with 7 bases spanning the gap. Germline V lookup: CDR1 MNHEY, CDR2 SVGAGI. The CDR3 has 14 residues.

At least ten counts were recorded for this clonotype. The chain is built from TRBV10-3 and TRBJ2-7; tentative D call: TRBD2 (5 bases). Trimming removed 5 bases from V and 7 bases from J, with 12 bases in between. Germline V CDR1 and CDR2: ENHRY, SYGVKD. This CDR3 region has 12 residues. The CDR3: CAISPASREQYF. In DNA form, the CDR3 reads TGTGCCATCAGTCCGGCTAGCCGAGAGCAGTACTTC.

The V call is TRBV5-1, the J call TRBJ2-3, with 8 bases matching TRBD2. The germline CDR1 and CDR2 sequences are SGHRS and YFSETQ. The CDR3 runs to 17 residues. With V trimmed by 0 bases and J by 5 bases, 11 bases remained unmatched. The CDR3 DNA follows: TGCGCCAGCAGCTTGGCCCGGTCCAGCGGGAGTGTAGATACGCAGTATTTT. Translated, it gives CASSLARSSGSVDTQYF. The full variable domain, its missing parts supplied by reference TRBV5-1 and TRBJ2-3, is KAGVTQTPRYLIKTRGQQVTLSCSPISGHRSVSWYQQTPGQGLQFLFEYFSETQRNKGNFPGRFSGRQFSNSRSEMNVSTLELGDSALYLCASSLARSSGSVDTQYFGPGTRLTVL.

V and J are TRBV2 and TRBJ1-2; D is uncertain. V was pared by 7 bases and J by 4 bases, with 7 bases between. The germline V gene encodes CDR1 SNHLY and CDR2 FYNNEI. This CDR3 comprises 11 residues. The CDR3 sequence is CASTITYGYTF. In DNA form, the CDR3 reads TGTGCCAGCACAATCACCTATGGCTACACCTTC.

V and J are TRBV18 and TRBJ2-7, with 13 positions matching TRBD2. V was pared by 2 bases and J by 3 bases, with 7 bases of the junction left unmatched. Germline CDR1 and CDR2: KGHSH and LQKENI. This CDR3 has 17 amino acids. The CDR3 here is CASSPNHGLAGDYEQYF. The CDR3 coding sequence is TGTGCCAGCTCACCAAACCACGGACTAGCGGGAGACTACGAGCAGTACTTC.

In its sample, this clonotype was seen many times. The germline gene is not matched at one end of the junction; a read error may be the cause. The gene calls are TRBV5-1 and TRBJ1-1; D ambiguous. CDR3 size: 13 residues. Germline V gives CDR1 SGHRS, CDR2 YFSETQ. CDR3 in DNA: TGTGCCAGCAGCTTAGAAATGAACACTGAAGCTTTCTTT. Its translation: CASSLEMNTEAFF.

This chain links TRBV24-1 with TRBJ2-2; 8 bases match TRBD2. J was trimmed by 6 bases and V by 4 bases; bases with no gene match: 6. In germline, CDR1 is KGHDR, CDR2 SFDVKD. The CDR3 spans 15 residues. CDR3 region: CATSELAAGAGELFF. CDR3 nucleotides: TGTGCCACCAGTGAGCTCGCAGCGGGGGCCGGGGAGCTGTTTTTT.

The count of this clonotype is one. The junction and the germline gene differ at one end; a read error may be behind it. This chain uses TRBV28 with TRBJ2-1; TRBD1 or TRBD2 may be the D gene (6 bases each). Germline CDR1 MDHEN, CDR2 SYDVKM. The CDR3 contains 16 residues. CDR3 nucleotide sequence: TGTGCCAGCAGTTTACTCGGGGGCGTGGGTTACAATGAGCATTTCTTC. Its translation: CASSLLGGVGYNEHFF.

The sample holds many counts of this clonotype. The J gene is TRBJ2-2, the V gene TRBV20-1; D is unclear. Germline V gene lookup returns CDR1 DFQATT and CDR2 SNEGSKA (reference sequence). Deletions cut 6 bases from V and 6 bases from J, with 14 bases between. The CDR3 extends over 13 amino acids. CDR3 region: CSAHPAAAGELFF. DNA of the CDR3: TGCAGTGCCCATCCGGCGGCTGCCGGGGAGCTGTTTTTT.

To note about this clonotype: A much larger clone lies a single base off, so this may be a read error. The chain has TRBV12-3 or TRBV12-4 and TRBJ1-6, with D uncertain. The V end was cut by 2 bases, the J end by 6 bases, with 11 bases between. The CDR3 extends over 15 amino acids. The CDR3 sequence is CASSLISGSNSPLHF. The CDR3 DNA sequence: TGTGCCAGCAGTTTAATTTCAGGCTCTAATTCACCCCTCCACTTT.

The rearrangement joins TRBV9 to TRBJ2-1; 8 bases are shared with TRBD1. The V gene end was trimmed by 0 bases and the J gene end by 4 bases; junction bases not matched to a gene: 3. The germline gives CDR1 SGDLS, CDR2 YYNGEE. The CDR3 has 15 amino acids. The CDR3 region is CASSVVTGGYNEQFF. The CDR3 DNA sequence: TGTGCCAGCAGCGTAGTCACAGGGGGGTACAATGAGCAGTTCTTC.

This clonotype was recorded many times. One junction end does not reproduce the germline sequence, and a read error may be involved. The chain employs TRBV7-7 and TRBJ1-2; TRBD1 is a possible D gene (6 bases). This CDR3 has 15 amino acids. Germline CDR1 reads SSHAT; CDR2 reads FNYEAQ (reference sequence). The CDR3 sequence is CASSPLLGGDYGYTF. CDR3 DNA: TGTGCTAGCAGCCCCCTATTGGGGGGCGACTATGGCTACACCTTC.

There are a few counts of this clonotype. This chain connects TRBV19 to TRBJ2-1, with 11 bases matching TRBD2. The CDR3 is made up of 14 amino acids. V dropped 5 bases and J dropped 9; count of bases not matched to a gene: 6. The germline CDR1 and CDR2 sequences are LNHDA and SQIVND (reference sequence). The CDR3 nucleotides read TGTGCCAGTAGTTTGACTAGCGGGATTACTGAGCAGTTCTTC. Protein product: CASSLTSGITEQFF. The entire variable domain, with the rest obtained from reference TRBV19 and TRBJ2-1, is as follows: DGGITQSPKYLFRKEGQNVTLSCEQNLNHDAMYWYRQDPGQGLRLIYYSQIVNDFQKGDIAEGYSVSREKKESFPLTVTSAQKNPTAFYLCASSLTSGITEQFFGPGTRLTVL.

This clonotype has at least ten counts. V and J are TRBV24-1 and TRBJ2-1, with TRBD1 identical over 8 bases. The V and J ends lost 2 bases and 14 bases, in that order; junction bases with no gene match: 7. Germline V gene lookup returns CDR1 KGHDR and CDR2 SFDVKD. The CDR3 extends over 13 amino acids. CDR3 sequence: CATSDWSTGGKFF. CDR3 in DNA: TGTGCCACCAGTGATTGGTCAACAGGGGGAAAGTTCTTC.

The table lists this clonotype with many counts. This rearrangement joins TRBV6-2 or TRBV6-3 to TRBJ1-1; 8 nucleotides agree with TRBD1. With V trimmed by 0 bases and J by 8 bases, 5 bases remained unmatched. Germline lookup yields CDR1 MNHEY and CDR2 SVGEGT. The length of the CDR3 is 14 residues. The CDR3 coding sequence is TGTGCCAGCAGTTACTCCCCTCGACAGGGGGAAGCTTTCTTT. Its translation is CASSYSPRQGEAFF.

This clonotype has ten or more counts. The chain has TRBV28 and TRBJ2-3; D remains ambiguous. Trimming shortened V by 2 bases and J by 5 bases, and 8 bases separated the two germline ends. This CDR3 has 13 amino acids. Looked up from germline, CDR1 is MDHEN and CDR2 is SYDVKM. The CDR3 region has the DNA TGTGCCAGCAGTTTAGGGTCGGAAGATACGCAGTATTTT. This sequence encodes CASSLGSEDTQYF.

This clonotype was seen ten or more times. The rearrangement joins TRBV18 to TRBJ2-7; D might be TRBD1 (6 bases). Germline V gene lookup returns CDR1 KGHSH and CDR2 LQKENI. V lost 3 bases to trimming and J lost 2 bases, with 11 bases between them. CDR3 length: 14 residues. The CDR3 here is CASSPVPGAYEQYF. CDR3 nucleotide sequence: TGTGCCAGCTCACCTGTCCCAGGGGCCTACGAGCAGTACTTC.

This clonotype came up many times. V is TRBV9 and J is TRBJ2-3; D ambiguous. Trimming removed 0 bases at V and 6 bases at J, with 5 bases between. CDR3 length equals 12 residues. The germline V gene encodes CDR1 SGDLS and CDR2 YYNGEE. As DNA, the CDR3 is TGTGCCAGCAGCGTAGCCGAGGATACGCAGTATTTT. Protein sequence: CASSVAEDTQYF.

This clonotype was recorded many times. J is TRBJ2-1 and V is TRBV7-9; 10 bases align to TRBD2. Looked up from germline, CDR1 is SEHNR and CDR2 is FQNEAQ (reference sequence). This CDR3 is 17 amino acids long. With 2 bases clipped from V and 6 bases from J, the junction kept 10 bases outside the gene matches. Written as DNA, the CDR3 is TGTGCCAGCAGCTTATTGCTAGCGGGAGCGGCGGGCAATGAGCAGTTCTTC. Its protein product is CASSLLLAGAAGNEQFF.

This clonotype was detected ten times or more. The rearrangement uses TRBV18 and TRBJ2-2; no reliable D call. The CDR3 length is 15 residues. With 3 bases removed from V and 4 bases from J, the gap between germline ends came to 12 bases. Germline lookup yields CDR1 KGHSH and CDR2 LQKENI. The CDR3 loop is CASSPPGSATGELFF. For the CDR3, the DNA is TGTGCCAGCTCACCCCCCGGGTCGGCCACCGGGGAGCTGTTTTTT.

This clonotype was picked up many times. The chain combines TRBV20-1 with TRBJ2-7; D possibly corresponds to TRBD2 (5 bases). Per the germline V gene, CDR1 is DFQATT and CDR2 is SNEGSKA (reference sequence). CDR3 size: 15 residues. V was trimmed by 0 bases and J by 5 bases, leaving 17 bases between them. CDR3 protein: CSARDTGGLFNEQYF. CDR3 sequence (DNA): TGCAGTGCTAGAGATACTGGCGGACTTTTCAACGAGCAGTACTTC.

This clonotype showed up many times. The chain has TRBV7-6 and TRBJ2-3; D may be TRBD2 (6 bases). The CDR3 extends over 15 amino acids. CDR1 is SGHVS and CDR2 is FNYEAQ in the germline V gene. V was shortened by 1 base and J by 4 bases, with 12 bases between the two germline ends. The CDR3 DNA sequence: TGTGCCAGCAGCTTAGTTGCGGGGTTCGCAGATACGCAGTATTTT. This encodes CASSLVAGFADTQYF.

There are many counts of this clonotype. The rearrangement joins TRBV7-2 to TRBJ1-1; 7 bases are shared with TRBD1. CDR1 SGHTA and CDR2 FQGNSA come from the germline V gene. The CDR3 runs to 14 residues. V shed 8 bases, J shed 4 bases, and the junction held 10 bases outside the gene matches. The CDR3: CASFLVSGGTEAFF. The CDR3 DNA follows: TGTGCCAGCTTCTTAGTATCAGGGGGCACTGAAGCTTTCTTT. Using reference TRBV7-2 and TRBJ1-1 for the parts outside the CDR3, the full variable domain is GAGVSQSPSNKVTEKGKDVELRCDPISGHTALYWYRQSLGQGLEFLIYFQGNSAPDKSGLPSDRFSAERTGGSVSTLTIQRTQQEDSAVYLCASFLVSGGTEAFFGQGTRLTVV.

Ten or more counts support this clonotype. The CDR3 nucleotides are TGCGCCAGCAGCGGGGGTGGGGGTTTGCGGGAGGCCTTCCGGAGTGAGCAGTTCTTC. This encodes CASSGGGGLREAFRSEQFF. The V and J genes are TRBV4-3 and TRBJ2-1; TRBD2 agrees at 8 bases. The CDR3 loop spans 19 amino acids. V lost 5 bases, J lost 9 bases, and 24 bases stayed unmatched. Germline loops: CDR1 LGHNA, CDR2 YSLEER.

This clonotype was seen many times. V usage is TRBV4-3 and J usage is TRBJ1-2; perhaps TRBD1 as D (5 bases). Trimming removed 1 base at V and 3 bases at J, with 24 bases between. CDR3 length: 19 amino acids. The germline V gene has CDR1 LGHNA and CDR2 YSLEER. The CDR3 DNA is TGCGCCAGCAGCCAAGGCCCCGCTTCAGGAATCCAAGGGGACTATGGCTACACCTTC. Translation: CASSQGPASGIQGDYGYTF.

This chain uses TRBV20-1 with TRBJ2-1, with D perhaps TRBD1 (6 bases). From germline, CDR1 is DFQATT and CDR2 SNEGSKA (reference sequence). Trimming stripped 3 bases from V and 6 bases from J, with 15 bases between. The CDR3 covers 14 residues. For the CDR3, the DNA is TGCAGTGCTAGTGTTTTAGGGGGACCCAATGAGCAGTTCTTC. This codes for CSASVLGGPNEQFF.

The chain couples TRBV28 to TRBJ2-7; TRBD2 matches at 10 bases. CDR1 and CDR2 (germline): MDHEN, SYDVKM. V gave up 10 bases and J gave up 0 bases; unmatched junction bases: 9. The CDR3 is 15 residues long. CDR3 loop: CATRSGREISYEQYF. CDR3 DNA: TGTGCCACCCGAAGCGGGAGGGAAATCTCCTACGAGCAGTACTTC.

This clonotype was observed many times. The gene calls are TRBV20-1 and TRBJ2-3; 11 positions match TRBD2. With 6 bases clipped from V and 2 bases from J, the junction kept 4 bases outside the gene matches. CDR1 is DFQATT, CDR2 SNEGSKA, per germline (reference sequence). The CDR3 runs 14 residues. CDR3: CSAASGRFTDTQYF. In DNA, the CDR3 is TGCAGTGCCGCTAGCGGGAGGTTCACAGATACGCAGTATTTT.

The sample holds many counts of this clonotype. CDR3 amino acids: CASNQGQYTGELFF. CDR3 nucleotides: TGTGCCAGCAATCAGGGACAGTACACCGGGGAGCTGTTTTTT. V usage is TRBV5-6 and J usage is TRBJ2-2; 7 bases line up with TRBD1. Germline loops: CDR1 SGHDT, CDR2 YYEEEE. This CDR3 is 14 amino acids long. Losses at the gene ends were 6 bases for V and 3 bases for J; bases not matched to a gene: 5.

At least ten counts were recorded for this clonotype. The chain joins TRBV24-1 to TRBJ2-5; D perhaps matches TRBD1 (5 bases). Germline CDR1 reads KGHDR; CDR2 reads SFDVKD. Trimming took off 3 bases at V and 2 bases at J, with 12 bases between the two ends. The CDR3 spans 15 residues. In DNA, the CDR3 is TGTGCCACCAGTGATCCCTCGAAGGGGCAAGAGACCCAGTACTTC. Amino acid sequence: CATSDPSKGQETQYF.

V is TRBV28 and J is TRBJ2-7; 7 positions agree with TRBD2. Trimming cost V 1 base and J 5 bases; bases outside gene matches: 8. The CDR3 contains 15 residues. Germline V gene sequence: CDR1 MDHEN, CDR2 SYDVKM. The CDR3 DNA reads TGTGCCAGCAGTTTATTGGCGGGAGCGCCCCACGAGCAGTACTTC. Protein sequence: CASSLLAGAPHEQYF.